This T cell receptor beta chain appears in the sequencing data of a study of glioma-infiltrating T cells after dendritic cell vaccination. Comment on this clone: The antigen remains unidentified.

CDR3 length: 14 residues. V was cut by 11 bases and J by 3 bases, with 19 bases left in between. CDR1 and CDR2 (germline): MNHEY, SMNVEV (reference sequence). General study findings and limits: No direct clonality-survival link was found; a diverse polyclonal response may matter.

Here immunoSEQ multiplex PCR was the method, and the copy in TCRdb shows in-frame clones only, minus some. This table holds roughly 80,000 clones, 70% to 90% found once. The source of this sequence is a human donor with glioblastoma. Sequencing was performed on blood, taken before dendritic cell vaccination. This sequence joins TRBV27 and TRBJ2-5; tentatively, D is TRBD2 (7 bases). The DNA for the CDR3 is TGTGCCTCCCAGGGGAGGGGACATAAAGAGACCCAGTACTTC. Translation: CASQGRGHKETQYF.